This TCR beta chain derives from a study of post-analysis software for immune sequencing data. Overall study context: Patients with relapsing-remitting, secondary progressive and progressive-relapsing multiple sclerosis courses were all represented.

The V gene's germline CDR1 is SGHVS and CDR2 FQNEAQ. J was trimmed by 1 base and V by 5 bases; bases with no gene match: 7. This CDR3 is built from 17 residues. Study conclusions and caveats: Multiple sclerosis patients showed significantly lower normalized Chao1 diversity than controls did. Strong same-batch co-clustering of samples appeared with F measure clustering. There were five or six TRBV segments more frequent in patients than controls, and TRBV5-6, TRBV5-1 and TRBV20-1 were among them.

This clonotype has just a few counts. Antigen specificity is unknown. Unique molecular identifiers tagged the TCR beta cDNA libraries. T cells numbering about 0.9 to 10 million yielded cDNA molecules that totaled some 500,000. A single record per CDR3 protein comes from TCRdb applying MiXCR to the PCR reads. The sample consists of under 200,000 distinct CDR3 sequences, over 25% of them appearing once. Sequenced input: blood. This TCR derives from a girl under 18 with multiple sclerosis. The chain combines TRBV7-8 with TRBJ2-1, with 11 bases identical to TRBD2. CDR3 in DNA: TGTGCCAGCAGCGAAACAGGGACTAGCGGTTCCTACAATGAGCAGTTCTTC. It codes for CASSETGTSGSYNEQFF. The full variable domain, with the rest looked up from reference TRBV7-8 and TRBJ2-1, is GAGVSQSPRYKVAKRGQDVALRCDPISGHVSLFWYQQALGQGPEFLTYFQNEAQLDKSGLPSDRFFAERPEGSVSTLKIQRTQQEDSAVYLCASSETGTSGSYNEQFFGPGTRLTVL.